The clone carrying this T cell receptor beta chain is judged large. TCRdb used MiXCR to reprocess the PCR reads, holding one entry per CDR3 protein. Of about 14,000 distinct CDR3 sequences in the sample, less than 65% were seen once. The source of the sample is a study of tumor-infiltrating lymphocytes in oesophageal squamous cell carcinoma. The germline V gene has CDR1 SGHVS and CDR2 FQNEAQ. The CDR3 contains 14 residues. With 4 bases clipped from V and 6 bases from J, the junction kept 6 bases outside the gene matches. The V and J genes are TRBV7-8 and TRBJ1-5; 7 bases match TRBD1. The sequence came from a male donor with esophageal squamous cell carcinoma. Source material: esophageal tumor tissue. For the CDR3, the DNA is TGTGCCAGCAGCTGGCCAGGGGGTGGTCAGCCCCAGCATTTT. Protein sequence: CASSWPGGGQPQHF. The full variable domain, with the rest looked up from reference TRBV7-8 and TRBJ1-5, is GAGVSQSPRYKVAKRGQDVALRCDPISGHVSLFWYQQALGQGPEFLTYFQNEAQLDKSGLPSDRFFAERPEGSVSTLKIQRTQQEDSAVYLCASSWPGGGQPQHFGDGTRLSIL.